The 9 T cell receptor beta chains in this list originate from one sample, sequenced in a study of cytomegalovirus exposure and HLA in healthy donors. Primers for the PCR totalled 60 Vbeta and 13 Jbeta. Sequencing was performed with immunoSEQ multiplex PCR; in TCRdb, only in-frame clones are kept and a portion is missing. The sample yields about 130,000 clones, roughly 79% seen once. The source material was PBMCs. Every receptor here comes from a man between 18 and 35 years old in good health and CMV-seronegative.

The sample holds a few counts of this clone. The chain employs TRBV6-1 and TRBJ2-1; D unresolved. V shed 3 bases and J shed 2 bases, with 11 bases lying between them. The V gene's germline CDR1 is MNHNS and CDR2 SASEGT. The CDR3 is 15 amino acids. The CDR3 sequence: CASSDEVTPYNEQFF. CDR3 DNA: TGTGCCAGCAGTGATGAGGTAACCCCCTACAATGAGCAGTTCTTC.

The chain recombines TRBV6-5 with TRBJ2-7; D possibly corresponds to TRBD2 (6 bases). V gave up 2 bases and J gave up 3 bases, with 11 bases separating them. Germline V lookup: CDR1 MNHEY, CDR2 SVGAGI. The CDR3 has 14 amino acids. CDR3 bases: TGTGCCAGCAGTTACGGGACTGATTTCTACGAGCAGTACTTC. It codes for CASSYGTDFYEQYF.

V and J are TRBV5-1 and TRBJ2-5; 10 positions match TRBD2. The CDR3 covers 15 residues. V was pared by 7 bases and J by 4 bases, with 10 bases of the junction left unmatched. The germline CDR1 and CDR2 sequences are SGHRS and YFSETQ. This CDR3 is CASVQSGGVRETQYF. The DNA of the CDR3 is TGCGCCAGCGTCCAAAGCGGGGGGGTACGAGAGACCCAGTACTTC.

This rearrangement joins TRBV5-4 to TRBJ1-6, with D unclear. The CDR3 spans 13 residues. Germline V gene data show CDR1 as SGHNT and CDR2 as YYREEE (reference sequence). Deletions cut 4 bases from V and 8 bases from J, with 10 bases between. CDR3 residues: CASSRSRHSPLHF. CDR3 bases: TGTGCCAGCAGCCGTTCGCGGCATTCACCCCTCCACTTT.

The chain carries TRBV2 and TRBJ2-7; 10 nucleotides match TRBD2. Losses at the gene ends were 5 bases for V and 3 bases for J; bases not matched to a gene: 4. This CDR3 has 14 amino acids. The V gene's germline CDR1 is SNHLY and CDR2 FYNNEI. In nucleotides, the CDR3 is TGTGCCAGCAGTCTGCTAGCGGGGGACTACGAGCAGTACTTC. Its protein product is CASSLLAGDYEQYF.

This chain links TRBV6-5 with TRBJ2-5; weak D call: TRBD2 (6 bases). There are 14 residues in the CDR3. V was clipped by 5 bases and J by 2 bases, with 12 bases between them. CDR1 MNHEY and CDR2 SVGAGI come from the germline V gene. The CDR3 sequence is CASSRGNRQETQYF. The CDR3 bases are TGTGCCAGCAGTCGGGGGAACCGTCAAGAGACCCAGTACTTC.

This clone was found once. CDR3 in amino acids: CASSLRDRGFLRGSPLHF. CDR3 in DNA: TGTGCCAGCAGTTTAAGGGATAGGGGTTTCCTACGTGGTTCACCCCTCCACTTT. This sequence joins TRBV27 and TRBJ1-6; possibly TRBD1 for D (5 bases). The length of the CDR3 is 18 residues. The ends were cut back, 2 bases at V and 9 bases at J, with 23 bases in the middle. Per the germline V gene, CDR1 is MNHEY and CDR2 is SMNVEV (reference sequence).

J is TRBJ1-3 and V is TRBV15, with unresolved D. CDR1 and CDR2 (germline): LNHNV, YYDKDF (reference sequence). This CDR3 spans 15 amino acids. Trimming took off 0 bases at V and 2 bases at J, with 8 bases between the two ends. The CDR3 sequence: CATSRERSAGNTIYF. In DNA, the CDR3 is TGTGCCACCAGCAGAGAGAGGTCGGCTGGAAACACCATATATTTT.

V is TRBV23-1 and J is TRBJ1-2; D not certain. TRBV23-1 is an ORF; its function is uncertain. Trimming shortened V by 0 bases and J by 0 bases, and 17 bases separated the two germline ends. This CDR3 is built from 18 residues. The CDR3 here is CASSQSGRCVPANYGYTF. In DNA form, the CDR3 reads TGCGCCAGCAGTCAATCGGGCCGGTGTGTTCCAGCTAACTATGGCTACACCTTC.